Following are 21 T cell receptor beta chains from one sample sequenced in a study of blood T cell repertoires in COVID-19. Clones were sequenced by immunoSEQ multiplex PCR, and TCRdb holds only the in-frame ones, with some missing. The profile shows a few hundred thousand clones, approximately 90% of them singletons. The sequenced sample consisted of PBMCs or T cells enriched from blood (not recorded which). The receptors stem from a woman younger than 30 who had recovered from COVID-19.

CDR3 amino acids: CASSGTPEDRGANYGYTF. CDR3 DNA sequence: TGTGCCAGCAGTGGAACGCCCGAGGACAGGGGAGCTAACTATGGCTACACCTTC. The chain carries TRBV2 and TRBJ1-2, with 9 bases lining up with TRBD1. Unmatched junction bases numbered 12, after V lost 4 bases and J lost 0 bases. The V gene's germline CDR1 is SNHLY and CDR2 FYNNEI. The CDR3 has 18 residues.

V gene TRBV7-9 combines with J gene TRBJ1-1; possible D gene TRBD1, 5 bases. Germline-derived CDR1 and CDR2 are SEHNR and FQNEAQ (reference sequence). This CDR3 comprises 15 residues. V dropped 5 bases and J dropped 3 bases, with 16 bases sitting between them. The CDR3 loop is CASSLGDRLYTEAFF. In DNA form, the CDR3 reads TGTGCCAGCAGCCTAGGTGACAGATTATACACTGAAGCTTTCTTT.

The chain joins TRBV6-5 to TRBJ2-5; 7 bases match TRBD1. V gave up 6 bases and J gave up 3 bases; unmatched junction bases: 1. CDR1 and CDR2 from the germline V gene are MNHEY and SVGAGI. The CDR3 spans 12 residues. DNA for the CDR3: TGTGCCAGCAGGACAGGGAAAGAGACCCAGTACTTC. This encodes CASRTGKETQYF.

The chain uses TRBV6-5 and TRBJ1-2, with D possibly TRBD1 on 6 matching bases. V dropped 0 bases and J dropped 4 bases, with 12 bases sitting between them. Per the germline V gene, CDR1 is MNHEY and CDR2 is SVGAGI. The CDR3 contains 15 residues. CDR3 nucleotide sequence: TGTGCCAGCAGTTACTCGTTTACAGGGACCTATGGCTACACCTTC. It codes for CASSYSFTGTYGYTF.

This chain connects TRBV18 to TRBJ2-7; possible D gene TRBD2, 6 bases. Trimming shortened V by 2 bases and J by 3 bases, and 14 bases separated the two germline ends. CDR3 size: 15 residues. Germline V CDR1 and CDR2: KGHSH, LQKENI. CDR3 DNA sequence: TGTGCCAGCTCACCATGGCGTCCCGGGGGCTACGAGCAGTACTTC. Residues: CASSPWRPGGYEQYF.

Written as DNA, the CDR3 is TGTGCCAGCAGTATCACACCGGGACACCTCTACAATGAGCAGTTCTTC. Translating gives CASSITPGHLYNEQFF. The chain carries TRBV27 and TRBJ2-1; a weak D match, TRBD1 (6 bases). The CDR3 loop spans 16 amino acids. The V end lost 5 bases, the J end lost 3 bases, and 17 bases lay between the germline ends. Germline V CDR1 and CDR2: MNHEY, SMNVEV (reference sequence).

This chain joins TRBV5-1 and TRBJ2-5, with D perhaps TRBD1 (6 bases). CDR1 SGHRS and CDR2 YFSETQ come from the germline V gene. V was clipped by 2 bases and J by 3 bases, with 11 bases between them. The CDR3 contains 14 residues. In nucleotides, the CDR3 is TGCGCCAGCAGCTTCCGTGGGGACAAAGAGACCCAGTACTTC. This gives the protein CASSFRGDKETQYF.

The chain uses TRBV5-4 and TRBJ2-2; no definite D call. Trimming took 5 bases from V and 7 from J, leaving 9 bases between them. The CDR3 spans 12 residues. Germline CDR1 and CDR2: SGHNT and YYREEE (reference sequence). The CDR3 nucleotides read TGTGCCAGCAGTGCTGAGAACGGGGAGCTGTTTTTT. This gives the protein CASSAENGELFF.

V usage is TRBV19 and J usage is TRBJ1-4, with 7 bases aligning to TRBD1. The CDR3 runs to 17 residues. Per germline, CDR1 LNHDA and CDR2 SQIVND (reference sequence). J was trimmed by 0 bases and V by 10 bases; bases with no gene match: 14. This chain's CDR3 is CATRQGSWFPTNEKLFF. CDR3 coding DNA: TGTGCCACTAGACAGGGAAGTTGGTTCCCAACTAATGAAAAACTGTTTTTT.

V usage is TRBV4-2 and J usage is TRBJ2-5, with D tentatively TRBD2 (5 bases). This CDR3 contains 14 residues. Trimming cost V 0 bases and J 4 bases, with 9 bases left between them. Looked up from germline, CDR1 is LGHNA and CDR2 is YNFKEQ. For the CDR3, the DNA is TGTGCCAGCAGCCAAGATCCCCTAGCAGAGACCCAGTACTTC. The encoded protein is CASSQDPLAETQYF.

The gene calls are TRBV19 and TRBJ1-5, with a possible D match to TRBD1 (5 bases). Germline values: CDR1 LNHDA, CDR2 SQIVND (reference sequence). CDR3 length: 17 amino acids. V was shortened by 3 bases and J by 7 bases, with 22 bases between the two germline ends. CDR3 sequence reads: CASSIGGTLLVMQPQHF. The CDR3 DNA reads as TGTGCCAGTAGTATCGGGGGAACCCTCTTGGTGATGCAGCCCCAGCATTTT.

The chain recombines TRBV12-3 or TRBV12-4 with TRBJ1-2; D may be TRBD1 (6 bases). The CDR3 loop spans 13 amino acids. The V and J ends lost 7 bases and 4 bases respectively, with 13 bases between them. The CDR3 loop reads CASKATGFYGYTF. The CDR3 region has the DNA TGTGCCAGCAAGGCCACAGGGTTCTATGGCTACACCTTC.

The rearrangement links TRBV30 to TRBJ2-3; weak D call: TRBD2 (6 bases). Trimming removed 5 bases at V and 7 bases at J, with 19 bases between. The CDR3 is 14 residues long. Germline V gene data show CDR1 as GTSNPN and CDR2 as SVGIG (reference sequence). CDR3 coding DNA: TGTGCCTGGGCCCCCCGGGGAGGTTCAAATACGCAGTATTTT. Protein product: CAWAPRGGSNTQYF. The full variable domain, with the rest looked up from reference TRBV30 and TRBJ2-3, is SQTIHQWPATLVQPVGSPLSLECTVEGTSNPNLYWYRQAAGRGLQLLFYSVGIGQISSEVPQNLSASRPQDRQFILSSKKLLLSDSGFYLCAWAPRGGSNTQYFGPGTRLTVL.

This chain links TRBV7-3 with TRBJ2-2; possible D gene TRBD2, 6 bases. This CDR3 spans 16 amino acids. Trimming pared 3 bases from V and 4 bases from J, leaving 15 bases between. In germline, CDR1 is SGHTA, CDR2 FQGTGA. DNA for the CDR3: TGTGCCAGCAGCTTCGTATCGGGGGAGTTCACCGGGGAGCTGTTTTTT. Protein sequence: CASSFVSGEFTGELFF.

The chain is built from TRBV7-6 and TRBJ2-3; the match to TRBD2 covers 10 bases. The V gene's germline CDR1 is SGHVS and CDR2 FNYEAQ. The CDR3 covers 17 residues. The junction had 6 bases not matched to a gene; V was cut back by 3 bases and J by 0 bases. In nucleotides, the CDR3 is TGTGCCAGCAGCTTGAGTAGCGGGGGGTCTAGCACAGATACGCAGTATTTT. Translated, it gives CASSLSSGGSSTDTQYF.

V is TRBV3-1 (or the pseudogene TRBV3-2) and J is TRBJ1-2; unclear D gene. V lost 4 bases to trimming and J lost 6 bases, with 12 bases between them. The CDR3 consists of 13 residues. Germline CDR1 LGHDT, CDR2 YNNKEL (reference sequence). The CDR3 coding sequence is TGTGCCAGCAGCCCTTCATTTAGCGATGGCTACACCTTC. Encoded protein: CASSPSFSDGYTF.

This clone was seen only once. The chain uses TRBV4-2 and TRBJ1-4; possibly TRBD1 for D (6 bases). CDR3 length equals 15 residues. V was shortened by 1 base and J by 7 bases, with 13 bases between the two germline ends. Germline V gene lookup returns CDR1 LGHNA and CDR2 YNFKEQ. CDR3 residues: CASSQVTQGTEKLFF. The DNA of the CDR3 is TGTGCCAGCAGCCAAGTTACGCAGGGGACTGAAAAACTGTTTTTT.

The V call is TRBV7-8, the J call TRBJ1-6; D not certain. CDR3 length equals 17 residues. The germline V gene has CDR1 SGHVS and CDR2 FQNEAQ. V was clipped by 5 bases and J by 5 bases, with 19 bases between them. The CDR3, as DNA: TGTGCCAGCAGCCTCCCACCCAGGAGCGGAAATAATTCACCCCTCCACTTT. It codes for CASSLPPRSGNNSPLHF.

The CDR3 loop reads CASSIDRSNQPQHF. The CDR3 DNA is TGTGCCAGTAGTATAGACAGGAGCAATCAGCCCCAGCATTTT. This chain uses TRBV19 with TRBJ1-5; D is undetermined. Germline lookup yields CDR1 LNHDA and CDR2 SQIVND (reference sequence). The CDR3 loop spans 14 amino acids. V lost 0 bases and J lost 1, with 4 bases in between.

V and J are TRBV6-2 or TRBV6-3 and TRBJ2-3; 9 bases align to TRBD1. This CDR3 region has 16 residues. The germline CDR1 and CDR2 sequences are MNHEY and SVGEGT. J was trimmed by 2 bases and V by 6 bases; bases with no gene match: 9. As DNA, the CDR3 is TGTGCCAGCAGCCCACAGGGGGCGTTGATCACAGATACGCAGTATTTT. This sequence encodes CASSPQGALITDTQYF.

The CDR3 DNA is TGTGCCAGCAGAACACTGAACACTGAAGCTTTCTTT. Translated: CASRTLNTEAFF. The chain recombines TRBV28 with TRBJ1-1, with unresolved D. The CDR3 sequence is 12 residues long. The germline gives CDR1 MDHEN, CDR2 SYDVKM. The V gene lost 6 bases and the J gene lost 0 bases, with 5 bases spanning the gap.